This T cell receptor (beta chain) was captured by sequencing in a study of graft-versus-host responses after intestinal transplantation. Germline V gene lookup returns CDR1 SGHRS and CDR2 YFSETQ. Trimming pared 4 bases from V and 3 bases from J, leaving 14 bases between. The CDR3 is 14 residues long. Some clones are missing from TCRdb's copy, which holds only in-frame ones; the method was immunoSEQ multiplex PCR. The sample lists tens of thousands of clones; 92% were seen once. The sample was PBMCs, taken 98 days after intestinal transplantation. The chain is built from TRBV5-1 and TRBJ2-7; D unclear. This receptor was obtained from a human patient who received an intestinal transplant, so some T cells may come from the graft donor. The CDR3 bases are TGCGCCAGCAGCCCCTCCGCCCACGACTACGAGCAGTACTTC. Encoded protein: CASSPSAHDYEQYF. The full variable domain, in which reference TRBV5-1 and TRBJ2-7 provide the parts outside the CDR3, is KAGVTQTPRYLIKTRGQQVTLSCSPISGHRSVSWYQQTPGQGLQFLFEYFSETQRNKGNFPGRFSGRQFSNSRSEMNVSTLELGDSALYLCASSPSAHDYEQYFGPGTRLTVT.